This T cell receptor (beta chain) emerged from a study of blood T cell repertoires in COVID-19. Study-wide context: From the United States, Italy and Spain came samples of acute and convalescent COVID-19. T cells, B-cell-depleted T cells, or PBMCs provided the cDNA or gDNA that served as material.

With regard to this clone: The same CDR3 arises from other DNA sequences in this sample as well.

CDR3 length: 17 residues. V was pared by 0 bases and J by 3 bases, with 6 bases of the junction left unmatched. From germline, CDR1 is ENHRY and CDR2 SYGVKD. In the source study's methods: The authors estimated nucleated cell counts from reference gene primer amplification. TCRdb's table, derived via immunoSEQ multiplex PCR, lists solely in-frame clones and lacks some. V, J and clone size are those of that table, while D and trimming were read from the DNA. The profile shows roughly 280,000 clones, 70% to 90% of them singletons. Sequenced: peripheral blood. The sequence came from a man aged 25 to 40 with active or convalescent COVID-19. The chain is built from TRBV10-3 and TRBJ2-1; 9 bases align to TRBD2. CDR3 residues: CAISESQASGDYNEQFF. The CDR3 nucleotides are TGTGCCATCAGTGAGTCCCAGGCTAGCGGGGACTACAATGAGCAGTTCTTC.